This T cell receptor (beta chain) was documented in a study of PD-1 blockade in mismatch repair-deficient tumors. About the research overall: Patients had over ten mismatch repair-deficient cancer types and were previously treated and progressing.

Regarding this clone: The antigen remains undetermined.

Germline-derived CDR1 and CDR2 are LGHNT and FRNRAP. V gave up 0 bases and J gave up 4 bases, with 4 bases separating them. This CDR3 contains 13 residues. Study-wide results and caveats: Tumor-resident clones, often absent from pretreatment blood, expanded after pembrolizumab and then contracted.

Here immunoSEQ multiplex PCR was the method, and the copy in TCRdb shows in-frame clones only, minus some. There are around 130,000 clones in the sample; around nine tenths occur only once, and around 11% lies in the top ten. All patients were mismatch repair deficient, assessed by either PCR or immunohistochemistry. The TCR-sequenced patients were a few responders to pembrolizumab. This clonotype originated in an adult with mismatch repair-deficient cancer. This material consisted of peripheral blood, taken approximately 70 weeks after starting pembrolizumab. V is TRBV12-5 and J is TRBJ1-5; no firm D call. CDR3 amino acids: CASGLVGNQPQHF. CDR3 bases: TGTGCTAGTGGTTTGGTAGGGAATCAGCCCCAGCATTTT.